Below, 28 T cell receptor beta chains from the same sample are listed, as sequenced in a study of OX40 agonist ivuxolimab in advanced cancers. The method was immunoSEQ multiplex PCR; TCRdb's version includes in-frame clones alone and lacks a portion of them. The profile shows approximately 44,000 clones, 75% to 85% of them singletons. The input for sequencing was CD4+ or CD8+ T cells sorted from blood, taken in a trial of the OX40 agonist ivuxolimab. The source of these receptors is an adult with an advanced solid tumor such as melanoma, head and neck, liver or kidney cancer.

The gene calls are TRBV19 and TRBJ1-3, with D unclear. V lost 2 bases and J 0 bases, leaving 11 bases between the germline ends. Germline CDR1 LNHDA, CDR2 SQIVND (reference sequence). This CDR3 comprises 16 residues. The CDR3: CASSIRPRSSGNTIYF. As DNA, the CDR3 is TGTGCCAGTAGTATACGCCCGCGCAGCTCTGGAAACACCATATATTTT.

V gene TRBV14 combines with J gene TRBJ2-2; D ambiguous. The germline V gene encodes CDR1 SGHDN and CDR2 FVKESK. The ends were cut back, 4 bases at V and 6 bases at J, with 12 bases in the middle. The CDR3 has 14 residues. The CDR3 coding sequence is TGTGCCAGCAGCCTAATGCTGGAAGCCGGGGAGCTGTTTTTT. Translating it yields CASSLMLEAGELFF.

V is TRBV30 and J is TRBJ2-5; the match to TRBD2 covers 8 bases. The DNA end is more similar to TRBJ2-7, so the J call may be wrong. The germline CDR1 and CDR2 sequences are GTSNPN and SVGIG (reference sequence). The CDR3 runs 13 residues. CDR3 bases: TGTGCCTGGAGTGCAAGCGGGGGAGGCGAGCAGTACTTC. Its translation: CAWSASGGGEQYF.

The genes are TRBV6-1 and TRBJ2-5; D remains unclear. Germline CDR1 MNHNS, CDR2 SASEGT. V was pared by 4 bases and J by 5 bases, with 11 bases between. This CDR3 is built from 13 residues. The CDR3 region is CASSGGQGETQYF. CDR3 sequence (DNA): TGTGCCAGCAGTGGAGGCCAAGGGGAGACCCAGTACTTC.

This clone was seen only a few times. In the same sample, other DNA sequences code for this CDR3. The chain has TRBV7-8 and TRBJ2-4; D is perhaps TRBD2 (7 bases). Germline V gene sequence: CDR1 SGHVS, CDR2 FQNEAQ. Between the trimmed V and J ends, which lost 3 bases and 0 bases, there was a span of 9 bases. This CDR3 has 15 residues. The CDR3 sequence is CASSLGGLAKNIQYF. The CDR3 coding sequence is TGTGCCAGCAGCTTGGGGGGGCTAGCCAAAAACATTCAGTACTTC.

This chain connects TRBV19 to TRBJ2-1, with 11 positions matching TRBD2. Germline values: CDR1 LNHDA, CDR2 SQIVND (reference sequence). CDR3 length: 16 amino acids. The trim removed 7 bases at V and 1 base at J, leaving 6 bases unmatched. CDR3 amino acids: CASTGGLAGSYNEQFF. In nucleotides, the CDR3 is TGTGCCAGTACCGGTGGACTAGCGGGTTCCTACAATGAGCAGTTCTTC. Filled out from reference TRBV19 and TRBJ2-1, the complete variable domain reads DGGITQSPKYLFRKEGQNVTLSCEQNLNHDAMYWYRQDPGQGLRLIYYSQIVNDFQKGDIAEGYSVSREKKESFPLTVTSAQKNPTAFYLCASTGGLAGSYNEQFFGPGTRLTVL.

This CDR3 reads CASSGWTGGGYTF. The CDR3 coding sequence is TGTGCCAGCAGCGGATGGACAGGGGGTGGCTACACCTTC. The chain carries TRBV7-9 and TRBJ1-2; TRBD1 matches at 10 bases. Trimming took 5 bases from V and 7 from J; bases not matched to a gene: 4. CDR1 is SEHNR, CDR2 FQNEAQ, per germline (reference sequence). This CDR3 is 13 amino acids long.

Relative to its sample, this clone is medium-sized (0.01 to 0.1%). The chain carries TRBV6-5 and TRBJ1-2; perhaps TRBD1 as D (5 bases). V was shortened by 6 bases and J by 2 bases, with 10 bases between the two germline ends. The CDR3 consists of 13 residues. CDR1 and CDR2 from the germline V gene are MNHEY and SVGAGI. The DNA for the CDR3 is TGTGCCAGCAGCCTCGGACACAACTATGGCTACACCTTC. Translating it yields CASSLGHNYGYTF.

The chain couples TRBV6-4 to TRBJ2-2; weak D call: TRBD1 (6 bases). V lost 4 bases and J 3 bases, leaving 12 bases between the germline ends. This CDR3 is built from 15 residues. CDR1 MRHNA and CDR2 SNTAGT come from the germline V gene. CDR3 residues: CASSVGAGDTGELFF. The CDR3 DNA follows: TGTGCCAGCAGTGTGGGCGCAGGGGACACCGGGGAGCTGTTTTTT.

The chain recombines TRBV6-9 with TRBJ2-7, with 7 bases aligning to TRBD2. The CDR3 spans 15 residues. J gave up 3 bases and V 3 bases, and 8 bases lay outside the gene matches. Germline V lookup: CDR1 MNHGY, CDR2 SVAAGI. CDR3 region: CASSYSGTTVYEQYF. The CDR3 bases are TGTGCCAGCAGTTACTCGGGGACTACCGTCTACGAGCAGTACTTC.

The chain employs TRBV11-2 and TRBJ2-3, with D unclear. The germline gives CDR1 SGHAT, CDR2 FQNNGV. With 3 bases removed from V and 5 bases from J, the gap between germline ends came to 3 bases. The CDR3 length is 11 residues. The CDR3 here is CASSLRDTQYF. CDR3 sequence (DNA): TGTGCCAGCAGCTTGAGAGATACGCAGTATTTT. Full variable domain (outside the CDR3, taken from reference TRBV11-2 and TRBJ2-3): EAGVAQSPRYKIIEKRQSVAFWCNPISGHATLYWYQQILGQGPKLLIQFQNNGVVDDSQLPKDRFSAERLKGVDSTLKIQPAKLEDSAVYLCASSLRDTQYFGPGTRLTVL.

The chain is built from TRBV7-3 and TRBJ1-1; D gene uncertain. The CDR3 consists of 13 residues. Germline V gives CDR1 SGHTA, CDR2 FQGTGA. With 2 bases removed from V and 5 bases from J, the gap between germline ends came to 9 bases. The CDR3 nucleotides read TGTGCCAGCAGCTTATCCGGGGAAACTGAAGCTTTCTTT. Translated, it gives CASSLSGETEAFF.

This chain connects TRBV6-5 to TRBJ1-1, with TRBD1 identical over 9 bases. This CDR3 is 14 amino acids long. Trimming took 5 bases from V and 6 from J; bases not matched to a gene: 7. Germline loops: CDR1 MNHEY, CDR2 SVGAGI. DNA for the CDR3: TGTGCCAGCAGTCCACAGGGGGCAACCTCTGAAGCTTTCTTT. This sequence encodes CASSPQGATSEAFF.

The V call is TRBV11-2, the J call TRBJ2-7; D unresolved. Between the trimmed V and J ends, which lost 2 bases and 6 bases, there was a span of 14 bases. The CDR3 totals 14 residues. CDR1 is SGHAT, CDR2 FQNNGV, per germline. CDR3 bases: TGTGCCAGCAGCTTACAGCACGGCTGGGGCGAGCAGTACTTC. Its protein is CASSLQHGWGEQYF.

The chain has TRBV18 and TRBJ1-5; D gene unclear. Looked up from germline, CDR1 is KGHSH and CDR2 is LQKENI. CDR3 length equals 13 residues. Trimming pared 4 bases from V and 6 bases from J, leaving 10 bases between. The CDR3 protein is CASSRSASQPQHF. In DNA, the CDR3 is TGTGCCAGCTCACGATCGGCCAGTCAGCCCCAGCATTTT. The full variable domain, in which reference TRBV18 and TRBJ1-5 provide the parts outside the CDR3, is NAGVMQNPRHLVRRRGQEARLRCSPMKGHSHVYWYRQLPEEGLKFMVYLQKENIIDESGMPKERFSAEFPKEGPSILRIQQVVRGDSAAYFCASSRSASQPQHFGDGTRLSIL.

J is TRBJ1-2 and V is TRBV27; TRBD1 matches at 9 bases. The CDR3 spans 13 residues. CDR1 MNHEY and CDR2 SMNVEV come from the germline V gene (reference sequence). J lost 8 bases, V lost 3 bases, and 4 bases had no gene match. This chain's CDR3 is CASSFTGGRGYTF. The CDR3 DNA reads TGTGCCAGCAGTTTCACAGGGGGCAGGGGCTACACCTTC.

V is TRBV11-2 and J is TRBJ1-1, with D uncertain. V was pared by 4 bases and J by 3 bases, with 6 bases between. CDR1 is SGHAT, CDR2 FQNNGV, per germline. CDR3 length: 12 amino acids. CDR3 nucleotide sequence: TGTGCCAGCAGCTACGGGGACACTGAAGCTTTCTTT. It is translated as CASSYGDTEAFF.

This clone occurred a few times. The chain employs TRBV19 and TRBJ1-5, with D perhaps TRBD1 (5 bases). Trimming stripped 3 bases from V and 7 bases from J, with 10 bases between. Germline assignment: CDR1 LNHDA and CDR2 SQIVND (reference sequence). The CDR3 sequence is 13 residues long. In DNA form, the CDR3 reads TGTGCCAGTAGTATCGGGGCCAGGCAGCCCCAGCATTTT. It encodes CASSIGARQPQHF.

In this sample, this clone turned up once. The chain carries TRBV10-1 and TRBJ2-3; TRBD2 might be the D (5 bases). The V end lost 5 bases, the J end lost 4 bases, and 13 bases lay between the germline ends. CDR1 is WNHNN and CDR2 is SYGVQD in the germline V gene (reference sequence). CDR3 length equals 14 residues. The CDR3, as DNA: TGCGCCAGCAGTAAGCGGAGCTCGGCAGATACGCAGTATTTT. It yields the protein CASSKRSSADTQYF.

The rearrangement uses TRBV27 and TRBJ2-7; D gene uncertain. V was shortened by 3 bases and J by 4 bases, with 4 bases between the two germline ends. The CDR3 is made up of 11 amino acids. CDR1 and CDR2 (germline): MNHEY, SMNVEV (reference sequence). The CDR3 reads CASSFGYEQYF. The CDR3 DNA reads TGTGCCAGCAGTTTTGGTTACGAGCAGTACTTC.

The chain carries TRBV19 and TRBJ2-7, with 10 nucleotides matching TRBD1. Unmatched junction bases numbered 9, after V lost 5 bases and J lost 5 bases. Germline-derived CDR1 and CDR2 are LNHDA and SQIVND (reference sequence). This CDR3 has 15 residues. DNA of the CDR3: TGTGCCAGTAGTGGCCCGACAGGGGGCTTCAACGAGCAGTACTTC. Protein: CASSGPTGGFNEQYF. Full variable domain (remainder filled in from reference TRBV19 and TRBJ2-7): DGGITQSPKYLFRKEGQNVTLSCEQNLNHDAMYWYRQDPGQGLRLIYYSQIVNDFQKGDIAEGYSVSREKKESFPLTVTSAQKNPTAFYLCASSGPTGGFNEQYFGPGTRLTVT.

The chain employs TRBV4-3 and TRBJ1-1; D is perhaps TRBD1 (5 bases). The length of the CDR3 is 14 residues. Germline values: CDR1 LGHNA, CDR2 YSLEER. V dropped 1 base and J dropped 4 bases, with 10 bases sitting between them. CDR3 sequence (DNA): TGCGCCAGCAGCCAAGGCCAGGGTTCCACTGAAGCTTTCTTT. This sequence encodes CASSQGQGSTEAFF.

This clone occurred once. The chain recombines TRBV6-5 with TRBJ2-7, with TRBD1 matching over 10 bases. J was trimmed by 5 bases and V by 8 bases; bases with no gene match: 6. Germline-derived CDR1 and CDR2 are MNHEY and SVGAGI. CDR3 size: 13 residues. In DNA form, the CDR3 reads TGTGCCAGCGCCGGGACAGGGGTCCACGAGCAGTACTTC. As protein: CASAGTGVHEQYF.

This clone occurred a few times. The rearrangement joins TRBV7-2 to TRBJ2-1; TRBD2 aligns across 11 bases. The CDR3 contains 14 residues. The V gene end was trimmed by 4 bases and the J gene end by 12 bases; junction bases not matched to a gene: 8. CDR1 is SGHTA, CDR2 FQGNSA, per germline. CDR3 sequence reads: CASSYRLAGYVQFF. The CDR3 DNA reads TGTGCCAGCAGCTACCGACTAGCGGGATATGTGCAGTTCTTC.

The gene calls are TRBV6-6 and TRBJ1-2; D perhaps matches TRBD1 (5 bases). With 7 bases removed from V and 2 bases from J, the gap between germline ends came to 14 bases. CDR3 size: 14 residues. Germline V gene lookup returns CDR1 MNHNY and CDR2 SVGAGI (reference sequence). The CDR3 region has the DNA TGTGCCAGCACCCAAGGGGAGTGGAACTATGGCTACACCTTC. Its protein product is CASTQGEWNYGYTF.

V and J are TRBV6-5 and TRBJ1-2; tentative D call: TRBD1 (6 bases). Germline assignment: CDR1 MNHEY and CDR2 SVGAGI. The CDR3 runs to 13 residues. V was trimmed by 6 bases and J by 8 bases, leaving 16 bases between them. The CDR3 protein is CASSPSGGRGYTF. The CDR3 DNA follows: TGTGCCAGCAGCCCATCCGGGGGCAGGGGCTACACCTTC.

This rearrangement joins TRBV6-1 to TRBJ1-1; TRBD1 matches 7 bases. Germline values: CDR1 MNHNS, CDR2 SASEGT. This CDR3 has 14 residues. Germline trimming cut 6 bases from V and 3 bases from J; bases unmatched to any gene: 7. The CDR3 protein is CASREGARDTEAFF. The CDR3 coding sequence is TGTGCCAGCAGGGAGGGGGCGCGTGACACTGAAGCTTTCTTT.

The CDR3 region is CASDPDCSYEQYF. CDR3 DNA: TGCGCCAGCGACCCAGACTGCTCCTACGAGCAGTACTTC. The chain couples TRBV23-1 to TRBJ2-7; D call uncertain. TRBV23-1 is given ORF status, its function remaining uncertain. The ends were cut back, 8 bases at V and 0 bases at J, with 11 bases in the middle. There are 13 residues in the CDR3.